This T cell receptor beta chain was sequenced for a study of T cells in Graves' hyperthyroidism and ophthalmopathy. TCR beta CDR3 region amplification was performed from RNA transcripts. The study used the HTBI primer set for a first-round RT-PCR of the TCR CDR3. TCRdb itself ran the multiplex PCR reads through MiXCR, one entry per CDR3 protein. The profile shows approximately 330,000 distinct CDR3 sequences, around 20% of them singletons. An absence of ophthalmopathy progression within 18 months meant stable Graves' hyperthyroidism. The authors took PBMCs from 10 ml fresh peripheral blood. V gave up 5 bases and J gave up 7 bases, with 21 bases separating them. CDR1 is SEHNR and CDR2 is FQNEAQ in the germline V gene (reference sequence). This CDR3 has 15 residues.

The sequenced material came from blood. The chain carries TRBV7-9 and TRBJ2-7; D may be TRBD1 or TRBD2 (5 bases each). The origin of this receptor is a woman aged 50 to 60 with Graves' hyperthyroidism. The CDR3 is CASSPRSGRLGEQYF. DNA for the CDR3: TGTGCCAGCAGCCCCCGGTCAGGGAGATTAGGGGAGCAGTACTTC.